These T cell receptor beta chains were read from a single sample in a study of cytomegalovirus exposure and HLA in healthy donors. The data were produced by immunoSEQ multiplex PCR, yet TCRdb's version contains in-frame clones alone and is incomplete. The sample has around 130,000 clones, 78% seen once. Sequencing used PBMCs. These receptor sequences come from a woman aged 40 to 50 in good health and CMV-seronegative. CDR3s include the opening cysteine and the closing phenylalanine or tryptophan. Each record gives: clone size, J gene, V gene, D gene, CDR3 DNA, CDR3 protein. A D gene is named only where the DNA matches it firmly. Clone size is given for some rows only: seen once, a few or many times, or a class if the clone is expanded.

size: -; J: TRBJ2-3; V: TRBV27; D: -; DNA: TGTGCCAGCAGTTTTGGCAGGTTCGCCGTACACACAGATACGCAGTATTTT; CDR3: CASSFGRFAVHTDTQYF
size: -; J: TRBJ2-7; V: TRBV5-6; D: TRBD1; DNA: TGTGCCAGCAGTTTTGGACAGGCAGCCTACGAGCAGTACTTC; CDR3: CASSFGQAAYEQYF
size: few; J: TRBJ2-7; V: TRBV7-2; D: TRBD2; DNA: TGTGCCAGCAGCTCCGGACTAGCGGGATACGAGCAGTACTTC; CDR3: CASSSGLAGYEQYF
size: -; J: TRBJ1-1; V: TRBV28; D: TRBD1; DNA: TGTGCCAGCAGTTTTCCCACAGGGGCTGTCGACACTGAAGCTTTCTTT; CDR3: CASSFPTGAVDTEAFF
size: -; J: TRBJ2-6; V: TRBV11-2; D: -; DNA: TGTGCCAGCAGCTCCTTGAGGAGAGCAGGGGCCAACGTCCTGACTTTC; CDR3: CASSSLRRAGANVLTF
size: -; J: TRBJ2-1; V: TRBV10-3; D: TRBD2; DNA: TGTGCCATCAGTGAAAGGGGTAGCGGGAAGGGGGATGAGCAGTTCTTC; CDR3: CAISERGSGKGDEQFF
size: few; J: TRBJ2-3; V: TRBV7-9; D: -; DNA: TGTGCCAGCAGCTTAGGGGGCCAAGATACGCAGTATTTT; CDR3: CASSLGGQDTQYF
size: once; J: TRBJ2-5; V: TRBV5-6; D: TRBD2; DNA: TGTGCCAGCAGCTTAGCCGGGAGGGCCTTAGGGGAGACCCAGTACTTC; CDR3: CASSLAGRALGETQYF
size: once; J: TRBJ1-5; V: TRBV7-8; D: -; DNA: TGTGCCAGCAGCAAAGCACTTTCCAGGGACAATAGCAATCAGCCCCAGCATTTT; CDR3: CASSKALSRDNSNQPQHF
size: -; J: TRBJ1-1; V: TRBV5-1; D: -; DNA: TGCGCCAGCAGCTTGACGACACCGGGAAACACTGAAGCTTTCTTT; CDR3: CASSLTTPGNTEAFF
size: -; J: TRBJ1-2; V: TRBV28; D: TRBD1; DNA: TGTGCCAGCAGCCGATTAAAACAAGGGACAGGGGGCGGTGGCTACACCTTC; CDR3: CASSRLKQGTGGGGYTF
size: -; J: TRBJ2-1; V: TRBV2; D: -; DNA: TGTGCCAGCACGGTCCAATACAATGAGCAGTTCTTC; CDR3: CASTVQYNEQFF
size: -; J: TRBJ1-4; V: TRBV28; D: -; DNA: TGTGCCAGCAGCCTGCTCTCAGGGGTAAACGATGAAAAACTGTTTTTT; CDR3: CASSLLSGVNDEKLFF
size: -; J: TRBJ1-6; V: TRBV28; D: -; DNA: TGTGCCACTAAAGACAGCCTATATAATTCACCCCTCCACTTT; CDR3: CATKDSLYNSPLHF
size: few; J: TRBJ1-5; V: TRBV5-1; D: TRBD1; DNA: TGCGCCAGCAGTCCGACAGGGGACCCCAATCAGCCCCAGCATTTT; CDR3: CASSPTGDPNQPQHF
size: -; J: TRBJ2-6; V: TRBV28; D: TRBD2; DNA: TGTGCCAGCAGTTTTGAAGGGGCGTCACTAGCGGGACAGTCTGGGGCCAACGTCCTGACTTTC; CDR3: CASSFEGASLAGQSGANVLTF
size: once; J: TRBJ1-1; V: TRBV13; D: -; DNA: TGTGCCAGCAGCCCGGAAGACAGGCCCACTGAAGCTTTCTTT; CDR3: CASSPEDRPTEAFF
size: -; J: TRBJ1-1; V: TRBV30; D: TRBD1; DNA: TGTGCCTGGAGTGGAAGCCGAACGACAGGGGCGAACACTGAAGCTTTCTTT; CDR3: CAWSGSRTTGANTEAFF
size: -; J: TRBJ1-1; V: TRBV18; D: -; DNA: TGTGCCAGCACCACAGGGAGCGTTGGTGACACTGAAGCTTTCTTT; CDR3: CASTTGSVGDTEAFF
size: few; J: TRBJ1-2; V: TRBV6-5; D: TRBD1; DNA: TGTGCCAGCAGTTCGGAGGACAGGGGCTCCTATGGCTACACCTTC; CDR3: CASSSEDRGSYGYTF
size: -; J: TRBJ1-4; V: TRBV15; D: TRBD1; DNA: TGTGCCACCAGCAGAGACCCGGAGGGACAGGTCGGGAGACTGTTTTTT; CDR3: CATSRDPEGQVGRLFF
size: -; J: TRBJ2-7; V: TRBV2; D: -; DNA: TGTGCCAGCAGCCTAGGACAGTACGAGCAGTACTTC; CDR3: CASSLGQYEQYF
size: -; J: TRBJ1-4; V: TRBV5-1; D: -; DNA: TGCGCCAGCAGCGGACTTAATGAAAAACTGTTTTTT; CDR3: CASSGLNEKLFF
size: -; J: TRBJ1-1; V: TRBV28; D: -; DNA: TGTGCCAGCAGTTTCTCGGAGGACACTGAAGCTTTCTTT; CDR3: CASSFSEDTEAFF
size: few; J: TRBJ2-7; V: TRBV30; D: -; DNA: TGTGCCTCCACCTACGAGCAGTACTTC; CDR3: CASTYEQYF
size: -; J: TRBJ1-4; V: TRBV28; D: -; DNA: TGTGCCAGCAGTCCGACCCCCCGGGACACTTTTAGGCAAGATGAAAAACTGTTTTTT; CDR3: CASSPTPRDTFRQDEKLFF
size: -; J: TRBJ2-2; V: TRBV5-1; D: TRBD2; DNA: TGCGCCAGCAACGAAGTGGGGGGGTCCCACACCGGGGAGCTGTTTTTT; CDR3: CASNEVGGSHTGELFF
size: -; J: TRBJ2-7; V: TRBV5-6; D: TRBD1; DNA: TGTGCCAGCAGCTTAGGGGGACAGGGGATTCCATACGAGCAGTATTTC; CDR3: CASSLGGQGIPYEQYF
size: -; J: TRBJ2-7; V: TRBV19; D: -; DNA: TGTGCCAGTAGTCCAGGGTTTGCCGAGCAGTACTTC; CDR3: CASSPGFAEQYF
size: few; J: TRBJ2-3; V: TRBV7-6; D: TRBD2; DNA: TGTGCCAGCAGCTCTAGCGGGGGGCCAGATACGCAGTATTTT; CDR3: CASSSSGGPDTQYF
size: -; J: TRBJ2-7; V: TRBV7-9; D: TRBD2; DNA: TGTTCCAGCAGCTCTTCTAGCGGGAGGGCCTACGAGCAGTACTTC; CDR3: CSSSSSSGRAYEQYF
size: -; J: TRBJ2-1; V: TRBV6-6; D: TRBD2; DNA: TGTGCCAGCAGTCGATTAGCGGGGGGGCAGGATGAGCAGTTCTTC; CDR3: CASSRLAGGQDEQFF
size: -; J: TRBJ1-5; V: TRBV15; D: -; DNA: TGTGCCACCAGCAGAGTGCAGGGCATCAGCAATCAGCCCCAGCATTTT; CDR3: CATSRVQGISNQPQHF
size: -; J: TRBJ2-2; V: TRBV5-1; D: TRBD1; DNA: TGCGCCAGCAGCTTGGCACCGACACAGGGGGCTAAACTCCCGAACACCGGGGAGCTGTTTTTT; CDR3: CASSLAPTQGAKLPNTGELFF
size: -; J: TRBJ1-6; V: TRBV28; D: -; DNA: TGTGCCAGCAGTTTCGCGGGGGCGCAGAATAATTCACCCCTCCACTTT; CDR3: CASSFAGAQNNSPLHF
size: -; J: TRBJ2-1; V: TRBV5-3; D: TRBD1; DNA: TGTGCCAGGGGTCGCAGGGTAGGGGGCTTCAATGAGCAGTTCTTC; CDR3: CARGRRVGGFNEQFF
size: -; J: TRBJ2-5; V: TRBV27; D: -; DNA: TGTGCCAGCAGTTTAATCCCTGCGGTAGGAACCCAGTACTTC; CDR3: CASSLIPAVGTQYF
size: -; J: TRBJ1-5; V: TRBV28; D: -; DNA: TGTGCCAGCAGTTCGACGCAACAGCAGCCCCAGCATTTT; CDR3: CASSSTQQQPQHF
size: -; J: TRBJ1-2; V: TRBV9; D: -; DNA: TGTGCCAGCAGCGTAGCCACGGAGCCCAACTCTTATGGCTACACCTTC; CDR3: CASSVATEPNSYGYTF